These 5 T cell receptor beta chains originate from one sample sequenced in a study of cytomegalovirus exposure and HLA in healthy donors. Vbeta (60) and Jbeta (13) primers were used in the PCR. Libraries were prepared by immunoSEQ multiplex PCR; TCRdb keeps only in-frame clonotypes and omits some of them. The profile shows 70,000 to 100,000 clones, 80% of them singletons. Sequencing used PBMCs. The receptors here all came from a man aged 18 to 30 in good health and CMV-seronegative.

The chain has TRBV29-1 and TRBJ2-2, with a weak D call TRBD1 (5 bases). CDR3 size: 12 residues. CDR1 and CDR2 from the germline V gene are SQVTM and ANQGSEA. V was trimmed by 7 bases and J by 3 bases, leaving 9 bases between them. The CDR3 region is CSGGHHTGELFF. As DNA, the CDR3 is TGCAGCGGCGGACACCACACCGGGGAGCTGTTTTTT.

The chain combines TRBV5-5 with TRBJ1-6; 9 bases align to TRBD1. Germline V gene data show CDR1 as SGHKS and CDR2 as YYEKEE (reference sequence). The CDR3 runs to 14 residues. V trimming: 2 bases; J trimming: 7 bases; junction bases outside the gene matches: 1. CDR3 in amino acids: CASSFGTGNSPLHF. CDR3 nucleotides: TGTGCCAGCAGCTTCGGGACAGGGAATTCACCCCTCCACTTT.

This clone has just a few counts. The rearrangement uses TRBV5-1 and TRBJ1-1; the match to TRBD1 covers 9 bases. The junction had 1 base not matched to a gene; V was cut back by 0 bases and J by 1 base. CDR3 length equals 15 residues. Germline-derived CDR1 and CDR2 are SGHRS and YFSETQ. In nucleotides, the CDR3 is TGCGCCAGCAGCTTGGAGGGACAGGGGAACACTGAAGCTTTCTTT. It translates to CASSLEGQGNTEAFF.

This clone appeared a few times. CDR3 DNA: TGTGCCAGCAGCCCCACGGAAGGACTGCCACTCTATGGCTACACCTTC. Translated: CASSPTEGLPLYGYTF. This chain connects TRBV5-4 to TRBJ1-2, with D unclear. Per germline, CDR1 SGHNT and CDR2 YYREEE (reference sequence). V lost 4 bases, J lost 4 bases, and 20 bases lay in between. This CDR3 contains 16 residues.

The CDR3 region is CASRTPGQHYGYTF. DNA for the CDR3: TGTGCCAGCAGGACTCCGGGACAGCACTATGGCTACACCTTC. The chain combines TRBV28 with TRBJ1-2, with 7 bases matching TRBD1. Germline V gives CDR1 MDHEN, CDR2 SYDVKM. The CDR3 covers 14 residues. Trimming removed 6 bases from V and 3 bases from J; junction bases left unmatched: 7.